This T cell receptor (beta chain) was identified in a study of T cells after yellow fever vaccination. Findings and caveats of the study: CD4 and CD8 compartments shared a small share of clonotypes, likely from convergent recombination. Booster sampling recovered most clones from primary vaccination (96% CD4, around 90% CD8).

In germline, CDR1 is MNHNS, CDR2 SASEGT. This CDR3 has 13 residues. V lost 6 bases and J 5 bases, leaving 10 bases between the germline ends. Details on this clonotype: Its cognate antigen is unknown.

TCRdb re-called the 5' RACE reads with MiXCR, one entry per CDR3 protein. The sample lists 500,000 to 650,000 distinct CDR3 sequences; less than 20% were seen once. The starting material was PBMCs, obtained 5 days after the first yellow fever vaccination. The TCR sequence derives from a man between 18 and 29 years old who received the YFV17D yellow fever vaccine. The J gene is TRBJ2-2, the V gene TRBV6-1, with TRBD2 as a possible D gene (6 bases). The CDR3 DNA is TGTGCCAGCAGGGAGGGGTGGACCGGGGAGCTGTTTTTT. Protein: CASREGWTGELFF.